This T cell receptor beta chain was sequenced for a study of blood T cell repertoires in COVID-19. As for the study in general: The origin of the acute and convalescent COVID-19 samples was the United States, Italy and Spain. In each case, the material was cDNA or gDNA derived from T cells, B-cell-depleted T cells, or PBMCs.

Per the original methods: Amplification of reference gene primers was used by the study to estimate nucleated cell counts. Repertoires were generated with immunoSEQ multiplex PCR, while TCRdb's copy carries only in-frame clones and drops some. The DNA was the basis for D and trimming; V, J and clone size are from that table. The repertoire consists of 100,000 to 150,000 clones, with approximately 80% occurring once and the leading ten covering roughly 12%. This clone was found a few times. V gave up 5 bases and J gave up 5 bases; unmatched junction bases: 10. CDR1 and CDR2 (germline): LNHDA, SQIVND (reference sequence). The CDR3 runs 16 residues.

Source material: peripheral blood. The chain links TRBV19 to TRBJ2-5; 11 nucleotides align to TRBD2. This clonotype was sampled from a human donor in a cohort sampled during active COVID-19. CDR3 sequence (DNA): TGTGCCAGTAGTCCCCTAGCGGGGGGCTTTGACGAGACCCAGTACTTC. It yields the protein CASSPLAGGFDETQYF.